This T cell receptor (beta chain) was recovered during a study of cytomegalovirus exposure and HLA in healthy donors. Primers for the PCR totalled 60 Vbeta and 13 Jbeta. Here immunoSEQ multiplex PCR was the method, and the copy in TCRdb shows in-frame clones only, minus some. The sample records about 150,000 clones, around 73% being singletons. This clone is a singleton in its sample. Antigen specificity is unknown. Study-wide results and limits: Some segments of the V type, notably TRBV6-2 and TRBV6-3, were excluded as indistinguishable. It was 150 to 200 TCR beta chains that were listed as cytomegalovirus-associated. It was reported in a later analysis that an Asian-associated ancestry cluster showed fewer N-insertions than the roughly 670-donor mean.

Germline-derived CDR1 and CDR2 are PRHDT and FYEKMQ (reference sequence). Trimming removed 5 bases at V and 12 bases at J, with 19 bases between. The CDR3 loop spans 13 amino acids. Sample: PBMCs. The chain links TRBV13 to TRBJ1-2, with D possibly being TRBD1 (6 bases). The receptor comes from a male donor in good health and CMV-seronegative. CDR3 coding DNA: TGTGCCAGCAGCCGAGGGGGGGGCCTGGGCCACACCTTC. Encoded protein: CASSRGGGLGHTF.